The 10 T cell receptor beta chains below come from one sample, sequenced in a study of T cells in Graves' hyperthyroidism and ophthalmopathy. Authors of the study amplified TCR beta CDR3 regions from RNA transcripts. The HTBI primer set served for first-round RT-PCR of the TCR CDR3. TCRdb re-analysed the multiplex PCR reads in MiXCR, keeping a single row per CDR3 protein. The sample includes about 360,000 distinct CDR3 sequences, less than 15% of them seen just once. Sample: blood. The receptors shown here come from a young woman with Graves' hyperthyroidism.

This clonotype has at least ten counts. J is TRBJ2-1 and V is TRBV6-2 or TRBV6-3; no reliable D call. The CDR3 sequence is 14 residues long. V lost 6 bases and J 2 bases, leaving 11 bases between the germline ends. The germline CDR1 and CDR2 sequences are MNHEY and SVGEGT. DNA of the CDR3: TGTGCCAGCAGCTTAGGCCCTGCCTACAATGAGCAGTTCTTC. Its protein is CASSLGPAYNEQFF.

The CDR3 loop reads CASSKGLAGISYNEQFF. CDR3 in DNA: TGTGCCAGCAGCAAGGGGCTAGCGGGGATCTCCTACAATGAGCAGTTCTTC. The rearrangement joins TRBV9 to TRBJ2-1, with 9 bases that match TRBD2. V trimming: 4 bases; J trimming: 0 bases; junction bases outside the gene matches: 8. The CDR3 runs 17 residues. CDR1 is SGDLS, CDR2 YYNGEE, per germline. The full variable domain, completed using reference TRBV9 and TRBJ2-1, is DSGVTQTPKHLITATGQRVTLRCSPRSGDLSVYWYQQSLDQGLQFLIQYYNGEERAKGNILERFSAQQFPDLHSELNLSSLELGDSALYFCASSKGLAGISYNEQFFGPGTRLTVL.

This clonotype was seen many times. This sequence joins TRBV28 and TRBJ2-7; 9 bases are a match to TRBD1. Germline V CDR1 and CDR2: MDHEN, SYDVKM. There are 14 residues in the CDR3. The J segment lost 4 bases and the V segment lost 11 bases, leaving 12 bases of the junction unmatched. This chain's CDR3 is CACADPGQGYEQYF. The DNA for the CDR3 is TGTGCCTGCGCGGACCCGGGACAGGGTTACGAGCAGTACTTC.

This clonotype was counted many times. A read error may account for a junction end that differs from germline. DNA of the CDR3: TGTGCTAGCAGCTTATTAGAGGCTGAGACCCAGTACTTC. This sequence encodes CASSLLEAETQYF. V gene TRBV7-7 combines with J gene TRBJ2-5; unclear D gene. CDR3 size: 13 residues. Germline values: CDR1 SSHAT, CDR2 FNYEAQ (reference sequence). Together with reference TRBV7-7 and TRBJ2-5, the CDR3 gives the full variable domain: GAGVSQSPRYKVTKRGQDVTLRCDPISSHATLYWYQQALGQGPEFLTYFNYEAQPDKSGLPSDRFSAERPEGSISTLTIQRTEQRDSAMYRCASSLLEAETQYFGPGTRLLVL.

This clonotype was detected only a few times. CDR3 bases: TGTGCCAGCAGCCAGGGGGACGGCTATGGCTACACCTTC. It yields the protein CASSQGDGYGYTF. This rearrangement joins TRBV14 to TRBJ1-2, with D possibly matching TRBD1 (5 bases). Germline V gene sequence: CDR1 SGHDN, CDR2 FVKESK. V was clipped by 3 bases and J by 4 bases, with 9 bases between them. This CDR3 is 13 amino acids long.

This clonotype occurred many times. V is TRBV29-1 and J is TRBJ1-3, with a weak D call TRBD1 (5 bases). Germline loops: CDR1 SQVTM, CDR2 ANQGSEA. V was clipped by 3 bases and J by 2 bases, with 5 bases between them. The CDR3 totals 12 residues. This CDR3 reads CSVETAGNTIYF. CDR3 bases: TGCAGCGTTGAGACAGCTGGAAACACCATATATTTT.

There are many counts of this clonotype. The rearrangement uses TRBV28 and TRBJ1-1, with 7 bases aligning to TRBD1. Unmatched junction bases numbered 20, after V lost 3 bases and J lost 1 base. The CDR3 runs to 20 residues. Per germline, CDR1 MDHEN and CDR2 SYDVKM. The CDR3 loop is CASSFPFLRDSKLRNTEAFF. The CDR3 nucleotides are TGTGCCAGCAGTTTCCCATTCCTCCGGGACAGTAAGTTAAGGAACACTGAAGCTTTCTTT. Full variable domain (rest looked up from reference TRBV28 and TRBJ1-1): DVKVTQSSRYLVKRTGEKVFLECVQDMDHENMFWYRQDPGLGLRLIYFSYDVKMKEKGDIPEGYSVSREKKERFSLILESASTNQTSMYLCASSFPFLRDSKLRNTEAFFGQGTRLTVV.

The V gene is TRBV6-1, the J gene TRBJ2-7; tentatively, D is TRBD1 (6 bases). The V gene lost 1 base and the J gene lost 3 bases, with 16 bases spanning the gap. Germline V gene sequence: CDR1 MNHNS, CDR2 SASEGT. CDR3 length: 16 residues. CDR3 DNA: TGTGCCAGCAGTGAAGAGAGGGGACATTTGAACTACGAGCAGTACTTC. Encoded protein: CASSEERGHLNYEQYF.

This clonotype has a handful of counts. V usage is TRBV6-2 or TRBV6-3 and J usage is TRBJ2-2; the match to TRBD2 covers 10 bases. Germline V gene data show CDR1 as MNHEY and CDR2 as SVGEGT. V dropped 8 bases and J dropped 6; count of bases not matched to a gene: 12. The CDR3 is made up of 16 amino acids. The CDR3 loop reads CASWVQAGGHAGELFF. For the CDR3, the DNA is TGTGCCAGCTGGGTGCAAGCGGGAGGGCACGCCGGGGAGCTGTTTTTT.

This sequence joins TRBV7-9 and TRBJ2-1, with a tentative D call TRBD2 (6 bases). The CDR3 length is 15 residues. V was pared by 4 bases and J by 2 bases, with 12 bases between. Germline CDR1 and CDR2: SEHNR and FQNEAQ (reference sequence). The CDR3 is CASSSLAITYNEQFF. The CDR3 DNA sequence: TGTGCCAGCAGCTCACTAGCTATCACCTACAATGAGCAGTTCTTC.